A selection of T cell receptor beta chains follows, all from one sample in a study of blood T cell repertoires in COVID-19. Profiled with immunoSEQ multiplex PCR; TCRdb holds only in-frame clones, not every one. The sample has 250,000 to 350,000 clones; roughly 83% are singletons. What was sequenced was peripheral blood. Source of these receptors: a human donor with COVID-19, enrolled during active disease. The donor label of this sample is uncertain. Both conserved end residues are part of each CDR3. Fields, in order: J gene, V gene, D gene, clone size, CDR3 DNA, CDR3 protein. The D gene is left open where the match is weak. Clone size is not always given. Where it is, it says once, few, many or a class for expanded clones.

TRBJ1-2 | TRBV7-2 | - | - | TGTGCCAGCAGCTTAAATAGCAGGGGCCATGGCTACACCTTC | CASSLNSRGHGYTF
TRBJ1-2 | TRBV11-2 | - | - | TGTGCCAGCAGCTCTACACAGGGTCTAGGTGGCTACACCTTC | CASSSTQGLGGYTF
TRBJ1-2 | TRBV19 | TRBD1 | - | TGTGCCAGTAGCCCGGACAGGCTGGGGGGCTACACCTTC | CASSPDRLGGYTF
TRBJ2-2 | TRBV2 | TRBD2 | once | TGTGCCAGCAGCGGGGGACTATCTGCTATCGGGGAGCTGTTTTTT | CASSGGLSAIGELFF
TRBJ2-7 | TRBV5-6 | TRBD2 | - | TGTGCCAGCAGCCCCGGACTAGCGGGAAACGAGCAGTACTTC | CASSPGLAGNEQYF
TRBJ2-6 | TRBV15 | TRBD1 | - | TGTGCCACCAGCAGAGGACAGGGTGGGGCCAACGTCCTGACTTTC | CATSRGQGGANVLTF
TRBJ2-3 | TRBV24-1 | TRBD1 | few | TGTGCCACCAGTGACTCCGACAGGGGGGCTACGCAGTATTTT | CATSDSDRGATQYF
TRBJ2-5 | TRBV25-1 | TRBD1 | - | TGTGCCAGCAGTGTTCAGGGGGTCCAGGAGACCCAGTACTTC | CASSVQGVQETQYF
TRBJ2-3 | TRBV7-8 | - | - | TGTGCCAGCAGCTTAGCAAGGCGGCCCACAGATACGCAGTATTTT | CASSLARRPTDTQYF
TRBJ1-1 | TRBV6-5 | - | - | TGTGCCAGCAGTCAATGGGGGGTAGCAGAGGCTTTCTTT | CASSQWGVAEAFF